One T cell receptor (beta chain) is described in this entry. Trimming left V 2 bases short and J 4 bases short, with 8 bases between. CDR1 MDHEN and CDR2 SYDVKM come from the germline V gene. CDR3 length: 13 amino acids. The record originates from a study of cytomegalovirus exposure and HLA in healthy donors. In the PCR, 60 Vbeta and 13 Jbeta primers were used. Repertoires were generated with immunoSEQ multiplex PCR, while TCRdb's copy carries only in-frame clones and drops some. This table holds 150,000 to 200,000 clones, 62% found once. This TCR was recovered from a middle-aged man in good health and CMV-seronegative. The chain employs TRBV28 and TRBJ1-2, with D unclear. Input material: PBMCs. As DNA, the CDR3 is TGTGCCAGCAGTTTAGCTAATATCTATGGCTACACCTTC. This codes for CASSLANIYGYTF.